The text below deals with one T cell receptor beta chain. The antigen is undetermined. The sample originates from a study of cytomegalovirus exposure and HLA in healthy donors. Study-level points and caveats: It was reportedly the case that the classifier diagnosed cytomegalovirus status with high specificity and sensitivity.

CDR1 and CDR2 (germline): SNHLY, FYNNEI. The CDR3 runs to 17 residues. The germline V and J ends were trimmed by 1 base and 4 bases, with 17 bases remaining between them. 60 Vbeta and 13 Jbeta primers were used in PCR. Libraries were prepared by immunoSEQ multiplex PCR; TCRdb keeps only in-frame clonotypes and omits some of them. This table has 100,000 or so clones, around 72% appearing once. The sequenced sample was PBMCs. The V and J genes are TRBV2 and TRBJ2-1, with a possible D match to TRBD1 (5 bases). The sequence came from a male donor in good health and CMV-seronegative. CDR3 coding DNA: TGTGCCAGCAGTGAAGTTCGGCGGCAGGGATATTACAATGAGCAGTTCTTC. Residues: CASSEVRRQGYYNEQFF.